This T cell receptor beta chain appears in the sequencing data of a study of shared clonotypes between healthy human individuals (TCRdb year 2020). As for the study more broadly: Three men and two women, aged 18 to 49 years, made up the cohort. Different laboratories and diverse techniques were used to prepare libraries and sequence TCR repertoires, to increase sequencing depth and limit assay-specific biases. Per donor, three plates each were used for CD4 naive and CD4 memory, two for CD8 naive, and one for CD8 memory. The study deeply sequenced blood TCR repertoires of about five healthy adults to estimate repertoire size and the extent of clonotype sharing between individuals. Between about 0.85 and 8.9 billion PBMCs per donor were obtained by leukapheresis.

The study at large found these results: The small number of donors limited the genetic and exposure-history diversity represented. Sampling was restricted to blood, and TCR repertoires in tissues likely differ from the TCR repertoires found in blood. Higher generation probabilities were observed for clonotypes shared by all four sorted-subset donors than for non-shared clonotypes. Incomplete sequencing was indicated by rarefaction of sorted-subset datasets, despite the large sequencing depth. Pairwise subsampling led to the expectation that sequencing depth would affect the degree of clonotype sharing among donors. Naive subsets generally had larger estimated clonotype richness than memory subsets did. Sharing across a handful of donors was observed for about 5% of naive CD4, less than 4% of naive CD8, 2% to 2.5% of memory CD4, and approximately 0.41% of memory CD8 clonotypes.

Comments on this clone: Its antigen is unknown. No qualities accompany the bases; no much larger clone lies one base away.

The donors were healthy, HIV-negative adults who had no recently reported acute infections or vaccinations. Every donor was a Caucasian adult residing in Nashville, Tennessee, USA. CD4+ T cells were enriched by magnetic negative selection; naive cells were then positively selected on CD45RA, and the negative fraction formed the memory subset. Blood was obtained by leukapheresis, after which PBMCs were separated by Ficoll-Histopaque density gradient centrifugation and cryopreserved in liquid nitrogen vapor phase. Analytical flow cytometry was used to check the purity and quantity of each magnetically sorted T cell population. Each sorted fraction had its genomic DNA isolated and then quantified by UV absorbance on a Nanodrop 2000c. Via the germline V gene, CDR1 is SQVTM and CDR2 ANQGSEA. From its cysteine to its phenylalanine, the CDR3 spans 13 amino acids. CDR3 DNA is the only sequence kept; it has 39 bases, read in frame from the first base. Compared with germline, V lacks 6 bases and J lacks 2 bases; bases without a gene match: 5.

Using the deep immunoSEQ assay, multiplex PCR amplified TCR CDR3 regions from genomic DNA. Extracted genomic DNA from each cell subset was distributed evenly across all wells of several immunoSEQ 96-well plates, and each plate was treated as a replicate. Each replicate PCR for sorted subsets received about 0.2 ug genomic DNA, equal to tens of thousands of T cell genomes. The purified libraries were quantified using a Qubit 3.0 fluorometer, sized with a Bioanalyzer 2100, and then quantified again using the KAPA Library Quantification kit. Every immunoSEQ 96-well plate was sequenced on a separate single-read 150-cycle Illumina NextSeq 550 flow cell. Processing in the source paper ran as follows. Because the immunoSEQ output included only junctional sequences and no quality scores, the filtering could not be the same as the filtering used for full-length reads. Sequences were annotated with PyIR, a Python wrapper for IgBLAST v1.9, and V/J genes and CDR3 were assigned using IMGT germline references. Reads were filtered out if the reads had weak V/J assignments (E-value above 1e-6), no CDR3, stop codons, out-of-frame junctions, or ambiguous translated residues. V3J clonotypes were defined by identical inferred V gene, J gene, and CDR3 amino acid sequence. The percentage overlap between two repertoires was calculated by dividing the number of shared unique clonotypes by the size of the smaller repertoire. Repertoire richness was assessed with RTK rarefaction, the Chao1 estimator, and Recon v2.1 estimates of unobserved clonotypes. OLGA was used to compute generation probabilities for all TCRbeta clonotypes that the gDNA method yielded from a handful of donors. Sourced from immuneACCESS, this table was stored by TCRdb with only in-frame sequences that have V and J called. A share of the clones is absent; for the studies checked, an unresolved V gene accounts for under half, and the remainder has no known explanation. V and J calls and clone size are copied from that table; D and trimming were computed from the DNA. A total of 2 million to 3 million clones appear in this sample, 93% of them only once. The ten largest clonotypes hold 0.36% of the sample.

The sequence derives from a man younger than 35 in good health. Some clones in this sample may be carry-over from other donors' samples. The specimen was naive CD4+ T cells from PBMCs. According to the study, the label for this sample's cell subset or site signals: CD45RA+ positively selected. The chain couples TRBV29-1 to TRBJ2-3, and 7 junctional nucleotides match TRBD1. The CDR3 corresponds to CSVQDRNTDTQYF. In nucleotides, the sequence is TGCAGCGTCCAGGACAGGAACACAGATACGCAGTATTTT.